This T cell receptor beta chain came from a study of cytomegalovirus exposure and HLA in healthy donors (dated by TCRdb to between 2016 and 2019). As for the study more broadly: According to an earlier analysis of several hundred of the donors, about 179 million T cells yielded 90 million to 130 million unique TCR beta sequences and approximately 280 Gb of sequence data. About 320 gigabases of sequencing data and tens of millions of unique TCR sequences were included in an early release covering 500 to 750 HLA-typed donors. Of the 300 to 500 genotyped donors, 75% to 85% were placed in the genetic ancestry cluster associated with self-reported Caucasian donors. The study was designed to test whether signatures of past pathogen exposure could be identified by cataloging public T cell receptors. The study profiled the T cell repertoires of hundreds of subjects by immunosequencing and related them to cytomegalovirus serostatus. A separate validation cohort of 100 to 150 different subjects was used in addition to the 666-subject first cohort. To predict cytomegalovirus infection status, the study combined high-throughput TCR immunosequencing, statistical association of individual TCRs with disease status, and machine learning. In a later analysis, previously published TCR beta repertoires from 600 to 850 donors were re-analyzed and high-resolution HLA genotyping was added so that TCR occurrence patterns could be studied. In the later analysis, no new phenotypic data were used to find candidate immune exposures; instead, reliance was placed on TCR beta sequences and their occurrence across donors. An earlier analysis of 500 to 750 of the donors applied high-throughput TCR beta sequencing to assess whether each TCR beta V gene segment acted as functional or pseudogenic. Donor age, sex, ethnicity and CMV serostatus were compiled together with the repertoire data. A later genetic analysis used genome-wide SNP genotypes for about 65% of the roughly 700 donors, treating that subset as a discovery cohort. Every repertoire in the discovery cohort had been generated on one and the same sequencing platform. Class I and class II HLA loci were covered by the typing at four-digit resolution. The number of donors typed differed by locus, with 629-630 for A, B, C, DRB1 and DQB1, 522 for DQA1, over 600 for DPA1, and approximately 470 for DPB1. Several DR-DQ haplotypes were handled as single units for association and clustering because linkage in the cohort was strong. Across about 380 genotyped donors of the cohort, an average of approximately 240,000 unique TCR beta nucleotide sequences per donor were sequenced, and roughly 20% of those sequences were non-productive.

To note about this clone: Its antigen has not been determined. Base quality data are lacking; no much larger clone is found one base away. The sample carries other DNA sequences with the same CDR3.

Broader findings and caveats from the paper: Most TCR sequences were seen in very few donors, while some public TCRs were found in many individuals. Because some donors lacked HLA typing at each locus, the association tests relied only on the typed subset. The classifier was reported to diagnose cytomegalovirus status with high specificity and sensitivity in both the original cohort and the validation cohort. The study gave a list of about 160 TCR beta chains associated with cytomegalovirus. Because counts were too low, seventeen rarely observed V segments, including chromosome 9 orphons, were excluded from the earlier analysis of some 590 of the donors. The cohort was sequenced for TCR beta chains only, and without alpha or paired-chain data the features that could be detected were limited. A group of highly shared sequence variants was considered likely to be a technical artifact of the sequencing pipeline. In a later genetic analysis, fewer N-insertions in productive TCRs were reported among donors in an Asian-associated ancestry cluster than the 666-donor mean. Presence/absence analyses assumed roughly uniform sequencing depth across donors, an assumption that may not hold. According to a later analysis, parvovirus B19, influenza, CMV and Epstein-Barr virus appeared linked to several top co-occurrence clusters. An earlier analysis of around 600 of the donors showed that most TCR beta V segments appeared in productive rearrangements either about 87% or about 30% of the time, which broadly matched IMGT annotations. Strong co-occurrence of HLA alleles, especially DR and DQ, made assigning TCR associations to individual alleles difficult. In vitro tests confirmed that a few of the cytomegalovirus-associated TCR beta chains recognize cytomegalovirus antigens. V-gene and J-gene trimming of TCR beta chains was associated with a missense DCLRE1C variant in a later genetic analysis, and the association was replicated in an independent cohort. A later analysis found that TCR association rates varied across HLA loci, with DRB1 alleles showing the most associated TCRs and HLA-C alleles the fewest. Compared with equally common non-associated chains, HLA-associated TCR beta chains in a later analysis were more clonally expanded and had lower generation probabilities. In a later analysis, 16,951 TCR beta sequences were associated with specific HLA alleles at a false discovery rate of 0.05. A further reported finding was that TCR beta sequences accurately predicted the HLA-A and HLA-B alleles for most subjects in the first cohort. Some IMGT-functional V segments, including TRBV6-2 and TRBV6-3, could not be distinguished by the 87-base-pair reads and were therefore excluded. CMV serostatus was the only immune exposure information available for the cohort. Most CMV-associated TCR beta chains appeared to be HLA-restricted in a later analysis, and the HLA associations seemed to be driven largely by CMV exposure. It was suggested by the authors that the approach could potentially be generalized to other disease states and immunological phenotypes. Correlated functional status among segregating V segments might reflect linkage disequilibrium, but an unknown experimental factor could not be ruled out.

In total, over 600 healthy bone marrow donors made up the cohort. Cohort members were all nominally healthy when sampled, although unrecorded immune exposures were likely present. The donor was CMV seronegative and was included in the group of about 350 seronegative cohort members. Every donor gave a peripheral blood sample, and the peripheral blood mononuclear cells from that sample were used for TCR beta sequencing. Genomic DNA extraction from the blood cell samples was performed with the Qiagen DNeasy Blood Extraction Kit. V is cut back by 3 bases and J by 5 bases, with 6 bases in the junction unmatched. Counted from cysteine to phenylalanine, this CDR3 has 14 amino acids. The entry retains the CDR3 DNA only, 42 bases that are in frame from base 1. From the germline V gene, CDR1 is SGHAT and CDR2 is FQNNGV. Library method: the immunoSEQ multiplex PCR assay. For the multiplex PCR, a mixture combining 60 forward primers for TCR Vbeta segments and 13 reverse primers for TCR Jbeta segments was used. A multiplex PCR assay on genomic DNA amplified the CDR3 region of rearranged TCR beta genes. Amplified TCR beta libraries were sequenced as 87-base-pair reads on the Illumina HiSeq System. The authors' analysis ran thus. In a later analysis, about 80 million unique TCR beta chains were counted across the roughly 610 repertoires, and some 10 million of these chains were shared by at least two donors. A nearest-neighbor algorithm error-corrected the raw reads and collapsed the reads into unique sequences, merging closely related sequences to remove PCR and sequencing errors. V, D and J gene segments were assigned by aligning CDR3 sequences to IMGT reference sequences. For a sequence to be retained, a match of at least six nucleotides was required to both a V gene segment and a J gene segment. A rearrangement counted as productive if the CDR3 had no stop codons and remained in frame with V and J, and every other rearrangement counted as non-productive. CDR3 was defined by IMGT convention, running from the second conserved V-encoded cysteine to the conserved J-encoded phenylalanine. Sequences without an unambiguous match to a single V gene segment were excluded from the earlier analysis of approximately 600 of the donors. In an earlier analysis of several hundred of the donors, V segments were called functional above 56.7% productive rearrangements and were called segregating when the between-donor standard deviation exceeded 5%. A statistical classification framework was developed to diagnose cytomegalovirus status using the catalog of TCR beta chain sequences. A later analysis assigned V and J genes by comparing TCR nucleotide sequences with IMGT/GENE-DB human TR gene sequences. The TCRdist pipeline was used in a later analysis to assign CDR3 sequences and most-parsimonious VDJ recombination scenarios. A later analysis defined each TCR beta chain by its CDR3 amino acid sequence plus V-gene family, and excluded reads lacking a unique V-gene family. In a later analysis, some 600 highly shared, low-generation-probability nucleotide sequences were removed to address suspected cross-contamination and a sequencing artifact. For each public chain, a later analysis derived a clonal expansion index from normalized ranks of inferred template counts within each repertoire. Generation probabilities in a later analysis came from a VDJ recombination model fitted to out-of-frame rearrangements, and those results were checked against IGoR. Hypergeometric tests were used in a later analysis to score TCR-TCR, TCR-HLA and TCR-CMV co-occurrence, with a repertoire-size bias correction applied to the TCR pairs. To estimate false discovery rates, a later analysis permuted the HLA or CMV assignments 20 times. In a later analysis, co-occurring TCRs were grouped using DBSCAN, and TCRdist sequence similarity was added for clustering within HLA-allele-positive subsets. Repertoires with fewer than 30,000 or more than 120,000 public chains were left out of co-occurrence clustering, as were five repertoires with anomalous nucleotide sharing. As stored in TCRdb, this immuneACCESS dataset retains in-frame rearrangements with V and J assigned. A fraction of the clones does not appear; measured against another copy, unresolved V genes explain less than half of the discrepancy, and the remainder lacks a known reason. V, J and clone size derive from that table, while D and trimming were established from the DNA sequence. This sample gives roughly 86,000 clones in total; around three quarters of them show up just once. Approximately 8.9% of the sample lies in the top ten.

The chain employs TRBV11-2 and TRBJ2-5, and TRBD2 aligns with 7 junction nucleotides. The receptor was isolated from a man in his 60s in good health and CMV-seronegative. Sequencing was performed on PBMCs. The CDR3 region reads CASSFGGGGETQYF. The DNA reads TGTGCCAGCAGCTTTGGCGGGGGAGGTGAGACCCAGTACTTC.